The 12 T cell receptor beta chains presented below share a single source sample, sequenced in a study of T cells in Graves' hyperthyroidism and ophthalmopathy. RNA transcripts served as the template for amplifying TCR beta CDR3 regions. The study used the HTBI primer set for a first-round RT-PCR of the TCR CDR3. TCRdb fed the multiplex PCR reads into MiXCR, producing one record per CDR3 protein. The table has under 350,000 distinct CDR3 sequences, about 18% seen once. The sample taken for sequencing was blood. All receptors come from a woman aged 55-69 years with Graves' ophthalmopathy.

This clonotype occurred a few times. A much larger clone lies one base from this, so it may be a read error. V gene TRBV9 combines with J gene TRBJ2-5; D not resolved. Germline CDR1 is SGDLS and CDR2 is YYNGEE. CDR3 length equals 15 residues. V was trimmed by 0 bases and J by 0 bases, leaving 9 bases between them. In nucleotides, the CDR3 is TGTGCCAGCAGCGTAGACACGGCCCACCAAGAGACCCAGTACTTC. Residues: CASSVDTAHQETQYF.

This clonotype turned up a few times. The gene calls are TRBV15 and TRBJ2-3, with 8 bases aligning to TRBD2. From germline, CDR1 is LNHNV and CDR2 YYDKDF (reference sequence). CDR3 length: 15 residues. The trim removed 4 bases at V and 2 bases at J, leaving 5 bases unmatched. CDR3 sequence: CATSTPGLVTDTQYF. CDR3 DNA: TGTGCCACCAGCACACCGGGACTAGTCACAGATACGCAGTATTTT.

The count of this clonotype is one. The V gene is TRBV5-6, the J gene TRBJ2-1; D is tentatively TRBD1 or TRBD2 (5 bases each). Trimming shortened V by 3 bases and J by 0 bases, and 13 bases separated the two germline ends. This CDR3 has 16 residues. Germline lookup yields CDR1 SGHDT and CDR2 YYEEEE. In DNA, the CDR3 is TGTGCCAGCAGCTCCCGGGACGGGAACTCCTACAATGAGCAGTTCTTC. Translation gives CASSSRDGNSYNEQFF. Variable domain in full (rest from reference TRBV5-6 and TRBJ2-1): DAGVTQSPTHLIKTRGQQVTLRCSPKSGHDTVSWYQQALGQGPQFIFQYYEEEERQRGNFPDRFSGHQFPNYSSELNVNALLLGDSALYLCASSSRDGNSYNEQFFGPGTRLTVL.

This clonotype has a handful of counts. V is TRBV6-1 and J is TRBJ2-7, with unresolved D. This CDR3 comprises 11 residues. Germline CDR1 is MNHNS and CDR2 is SASEGT. Trimming pared 7 bases from V and 2 bases from J, leaving 6 bases between. The CDR3 DNA is TGTGCCAGCACGTGGGCCTACGAGCAGTACTTC. Translated: CASTWAYEQYF.

V is TRBV12-5 and J is TRBJ2-3; D gene ambiguous. This CDR3 is built from 18 residues. The V end lost 4 bases, the J end lost 5 bases, and 25 bases lay between the germline ends. The germline V gene has CDR1 LGHNT and CDR2 FRNRAP. In DNA, the CDR3 is TGTGCTAGTGGTTCCGGGCGGAAAACGGCCTGGGTAAGAGATACGCAGTATTTT. Its translation: CASGSGRKTAWVRDTQYF.

About this clonotype: At one end, the junction sequence differs from germline, possibly due to a read error. This chain connects TRBV7-9 to TRBJ2-7, with TRBD2 matching over 9 bases. The CDR3 contains 17 residues. Germline V gene data show CDR1 as SEHNR and CDR2 as FQNEAQ (reference sequence). The CDR3 DNA reads as TGTGCCAGCAGTTTAGGGGCGGGAGGGCATCTTAGTGTCGAGCAGTACTTC. This translates into CASSLGAGGHLSVEQYF.

In regard to this clonotype: This clone may be a read error of a much larger clone one base away. The V and J genes are TRBV5-1 and TRBJ2-7; possibly TRBD1 or TRBD2 for D (5 bases each). This CDR3 contains 15 residues. Deletions cut 7 bases from V and 4 bases from J, with 21 bases between. Looked up from germline, CDR1 is SGHRS and CDR2 is YFSETQ. The CDR3 DNA is TGCGCCAGCCCTTTCGAACCGGGACCGTTTTACGAGCAGTACTTC. Translation gives CASPFEPGPFYEQYF.

In its sample, this clonotype was seen many times. This chain connects TRBV18 to TRBJ1-5; no reliable D call. Per the germline V gene, CDR1 is KGHSH and CDR2 is LQKENI. V lost 2 bases, J lost 7 bases, and 9 bases lay in between. The CDR3 spans 13 residues. CDR3 nucleotides: TGTGCCAGCTCACCAGGGGTTCTCCAGCCCCAGCATTTT. Its translation is CASSPGVLQPQHF.

In this sample, this clonotype turned up many times. The chain combines TRBV20-1 with TRBJ2-5; 7 bases align to TRBD1. V lost 3 bases to trimming and J lost 1 base; unmatched junction nucleotides: 5. CDR1 DFQATT and CDR2 SNEGSKA come from the germline V gene (reference sequence). The CDR3 has 14 residues. CDR3 sequence reads: CSARDRDSQETQYF. CDR3 in DNA: TGCAGTGCTAGGGACCGGGACAGCCAAGAGACCCAGTACTTC.

This clonotype was seen only a few times. This chain joins TRBV24-1 and TRBJ2-3; no firm D call. Germline CDR1 KGHDR, CDR2 SFDVKD. This CDR3 contains 13 residues. V dropped 7 bases and J dropped 1 base, with 8 bases sitting between them. The DNA of the CDR3 is TGTGCCACCAGCCCGGTTCGCACAGATACGCAGTATTTT. Its protein is CATSPVRTDTQYF.

The rearrangement uses TRBV27 and TRBJ1-4; no clear D gene. Germline V lookup: CDR1 MNHEY, CDR2 SMNVEV (reference sequence). This CDR3 has 15 amino acids. Trimming removed 6 bases from V and 5 bases from J, with 16 bases in between. The CDR3 here is CASSPVELRNEKLFF. In DNA, the CDR3 is TGTGCCAGCAGCCCGGTGGAGTTAAGAAATGAAAAACTGTTTTTT.

V and J are TRBV29-1 and TRBJ2-5; D may correspond to TRBD1 or TRBD2 (5 bases each). V was trimmed by 4 bases and J by 2 bases, leaving 11 bases between them. The CDR3 is made up of 13 amino acids. Per the germline V gene, CDR1 is SQVTM and CDR2 is ANQGSEA. DNA for the CDR3: TGCAGCGTTGTCCGAGGGGCTCAAGAGACCCAGTACTTC. It translates to CSVVRGAQETQYF.